This TCR beta chain emerged from a study of CD8 T cells in Susac syndrome. V lost 3 bases to trimming and J lost 0 bases, with 12 bases between them. CDR3 length: 16 residues. In germline, CDR1 is MNHEY, CDR2 SVGEGT. Sequencing targeted TCR beta in T cells from blood (CD8+ and CD4+). Treatment-naive patients with stable or active relapsing-remitting disease were the multiple sclerosis controls. This clonotype was detected a few times. The authors reverse transcribed roughly 0.5 to 1 ug RNA with random hexamers. Amplification of TCR beta CDR3 spanned 54 Vbeta and 13 Jbeta via immunoSEQ multiplex PCR. TCRdb reanalysed the immunoSEQ multiplex PCR reads using MiXCR and keeps one entry per CDR3 protein. Among roughly 400,000 distinct CDR3 sequences, approximately 85% were seen once, and the ten largest hold approximately 0.12%.

The chain couples TRBV6-2 or TRBV6-3 to TRBJ2-4; no clear D gene. The sequenced sample consisted of CD8+ T cells from PBMCs. The TCR originated in a human donor with multiple sclerosis. This chain's CDR3 is CASSYRADRAKNIQYF. CDR3 nucleotide sequence: TGTGCCAGCAGTTATAGGGCAGATAGAGCCAAAAACATTCAGTACTTC.